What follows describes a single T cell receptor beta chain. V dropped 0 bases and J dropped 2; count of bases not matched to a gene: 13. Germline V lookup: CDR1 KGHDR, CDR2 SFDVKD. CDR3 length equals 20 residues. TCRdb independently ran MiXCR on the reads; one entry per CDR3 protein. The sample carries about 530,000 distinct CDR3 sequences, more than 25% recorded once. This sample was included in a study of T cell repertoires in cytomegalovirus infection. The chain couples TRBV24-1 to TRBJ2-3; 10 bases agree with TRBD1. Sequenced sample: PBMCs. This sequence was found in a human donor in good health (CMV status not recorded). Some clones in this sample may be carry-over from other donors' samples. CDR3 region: CATSDLPGQGMGRNTDTQYF. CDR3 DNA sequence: TGTGCCACCAGTGATTTGCCGGGACAGGGGATGGGGCGGAACACAGATACGCAGTATTTT.